This TCR beta chain was sequenced during a study of blood T cells in healthy people across ages. Broader study findings: Among long-lived donors, naive CD4+ cells were more numerous and diversity higher than in aged donors.

A second PCR of roughly 7 to 11 cycles used a sample-barcoded 5' primer and a J-beta primer mix. MiXCR was run by TCRdb on the 5' RACE reads, yielding one entry per CDR3 protein. The table lists approximately 290,000 distinct CDR3 sequences, around 29% of them singletons, with about 30% in the top ten. V lost 2 bases and J lost 0, with 8 bases in between. Germline CDR1 MNHEY, CDR2 SVGAGI. CDR3 size: 14 residues. In its sample, this clonotype was seen a few times. Its target is not known. The source is a woman aged 70-85 years in good health. The source material was blood. The chain uses TRBV6-5 and TRBJ2-7, with D uncertain. The CDR3 reads CASSYVGPSYEQYF. For the CDR3, the DNA is TGTGCCAGCAGTTACGTCGGGCCCTCCTACGAGCAGTACTTC.